This T cell receptor (beta chain) emerged from a study of T cell clonality in common variable immunodeficiency. Whole-study results and caveats: CVID subjects shared fewer TCRbeta clones than healthy controls did. CVID subjects had higher TCRbeta clonality than healthy controls, most marked in about a third.

Germline V CDR1 and CDR2: GTSNPN, SVGIG (reference sequence). The CDR3 extends over 15 amino acids. Deletions cut 3 bases from V and 3 bases from J, with 12 bases between. Both groups were predominantly of Caucasian heritage. Control and CVID samples contributed equal amounts of genomic DNA. Repertoires were generated with immunoSEQ multiplex PCR, while TCRdb's copy carries only in-frame clones and drops some. The data show approximately 30,000 clones, none appearing only once, with almost 4.5% held by the ten largest. This clone showed up many times. Its matching antigen is unknown. The read ends 3 residues shy of where the CDR3 ends; the end is completed using the germline J gene.

This rearrangement joins TRBV30 to TRBJ1-6, with D maybe TRBD1 (6 bases). This clonotype was sampled from a person aged 18 to 69 in good health. Sequencing was performed on peripheral blood mononuclear cells. The CDR3 bases that were read are TGTGCCTGGAGAGTAGGGGGTCTCTATAATTCACCC. As protein: CAWRVGGLYNSP. The CDR3, in full, reads CAWRVGGLYNSPLHF.